The present TCR beta chain was sequenced within a study of blood T cell repertoires in COVID-19. The protocol was immunoSEQ multiplex PCR, while the TCRdb copy is restricted to in-frame clones and leaves out a portion. The sample lists about 190,000 clones, around four fifths occurring once. There are 14 residues in the CDR3. V lost 5 bases, J lost 0 bases, and 10 bases lay in between. CDR1 SGHAT and CDR2 FQNNGV come from the germline V gene. The V call is TRBV11-2, the J call TRBJ1-1; D not resolved. What was sequenced was peripheral blood. This TCR derives from a man in his thirties or forties with active or convalescent COVID-19. The CDR3 loop reads CASSPGRLNTEAFF. DNA for the CDR3: TGTGCCAGCAGCCCCGGTCGGTTGAACACTGAAGCTTTCTTT. Variable domain in full (rest from reference TRBV11-2 and TRBJ1-1): EAGVAQSPRYKIIEKRQSVAFWCNPISGHATLYWYQQILGQGPKLLIQFQNNGVVDDSQLPKDRFSAERLKGVDSTLKIQPAKLEDSAVYLCASSPGRLNTEAFFGQGTRLTVV.